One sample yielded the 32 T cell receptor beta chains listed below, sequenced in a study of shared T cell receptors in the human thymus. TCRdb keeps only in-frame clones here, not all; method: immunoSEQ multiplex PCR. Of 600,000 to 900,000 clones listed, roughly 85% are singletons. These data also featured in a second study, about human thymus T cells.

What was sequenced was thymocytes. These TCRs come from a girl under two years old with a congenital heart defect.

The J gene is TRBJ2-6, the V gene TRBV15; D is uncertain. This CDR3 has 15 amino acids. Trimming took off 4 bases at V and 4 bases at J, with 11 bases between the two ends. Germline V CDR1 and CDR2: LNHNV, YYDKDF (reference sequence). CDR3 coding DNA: TGTGCCACCAGCATCCTATTCGCGGGGGCCAACGTCCTGACTTTC. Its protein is CATSILFAGANVLTF.

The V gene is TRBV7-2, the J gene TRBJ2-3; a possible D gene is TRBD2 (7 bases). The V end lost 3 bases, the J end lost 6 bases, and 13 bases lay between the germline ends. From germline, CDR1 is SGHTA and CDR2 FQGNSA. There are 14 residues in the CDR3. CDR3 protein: CASSLGGPIDTQYF. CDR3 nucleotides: TGTGCCAGCAGCTTGGGGGGGCCGATTGATACGCAGTATTTT.

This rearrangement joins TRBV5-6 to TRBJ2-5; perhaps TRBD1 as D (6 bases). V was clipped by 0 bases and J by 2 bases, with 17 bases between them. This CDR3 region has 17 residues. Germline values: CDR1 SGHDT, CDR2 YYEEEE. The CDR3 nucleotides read TGTGCCAGCAGCTTGGGGTACGGGACACGGGTTCAAGAGACCCAGTACTTC. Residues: CASSLGYGTRVQETQYF.

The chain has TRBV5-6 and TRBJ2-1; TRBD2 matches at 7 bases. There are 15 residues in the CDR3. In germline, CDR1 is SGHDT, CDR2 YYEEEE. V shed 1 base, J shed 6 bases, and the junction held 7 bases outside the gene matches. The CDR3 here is CASSLRLAERNEQFF. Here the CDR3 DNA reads TGTGCCAGCAGCTTGAGGCTAGCGGAGCGCAATGAGCAGTTCTTC.

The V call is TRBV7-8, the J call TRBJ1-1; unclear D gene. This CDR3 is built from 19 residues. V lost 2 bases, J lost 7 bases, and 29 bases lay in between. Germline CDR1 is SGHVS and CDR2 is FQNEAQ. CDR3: CASSLKESGGKRPRDEAFF. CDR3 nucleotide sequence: TGTGCCAGCAGCTTAAAGGAGAGTGGCGGGAAGAGACCTAGGGATGAAGCTTTCTTT. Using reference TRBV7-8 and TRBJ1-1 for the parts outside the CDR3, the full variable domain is GAGVSQSPRYKVAKRGQDVALRCDPISGHVSLFWYQQALGQGPEFLTYFQNEAQLDKSGLPSDRFFAERPEGSVSTLKIQRTQQEDSAVYLCASSLKESGGKRPRDEAFFGQGTRLTVV.

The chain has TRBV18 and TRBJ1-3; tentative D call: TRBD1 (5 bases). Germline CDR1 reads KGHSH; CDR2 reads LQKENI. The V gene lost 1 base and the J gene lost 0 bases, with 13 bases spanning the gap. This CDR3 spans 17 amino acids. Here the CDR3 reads CASSPRSQGYSGNTIYF. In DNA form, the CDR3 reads TGTGCCAGCTCACCACGTTCCCAGGGTTACTCTGGAAACACCATATATTTT.

In DNA form, the CDR3 reads TGTGCCAGCAGCTTCTACAGGGTGCCCTTCCAGGGGGAGCAGTACTTC. Amino acids: CASSFYRVPFQGEQYF. The chain uses TRBV7-9 and TRBJ2-7, with a tentative D call TRBD1 (6 bases). This CDR3 comprises 16 residues. Trimming shortened V by 3 bases and J by 7 bases, and 22 bases separated the two germline ends. Germline loops: CDR1 SEHNR, CDR2 FQNEAQ (reference sequence).

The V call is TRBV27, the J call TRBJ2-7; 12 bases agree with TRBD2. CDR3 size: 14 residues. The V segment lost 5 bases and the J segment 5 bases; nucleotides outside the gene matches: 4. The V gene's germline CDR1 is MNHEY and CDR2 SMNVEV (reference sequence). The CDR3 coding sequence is TGTGCCAGCAGTCCCCTAGCGGGGGGGCACGAGCAGTACTTC. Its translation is CASSPLAGGHEQYF.

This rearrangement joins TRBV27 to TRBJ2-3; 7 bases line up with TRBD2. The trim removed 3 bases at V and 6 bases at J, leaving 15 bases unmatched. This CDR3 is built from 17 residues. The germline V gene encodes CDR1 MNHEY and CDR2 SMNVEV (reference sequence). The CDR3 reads CASSFYRAGETPDTQYF. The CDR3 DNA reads TGTGCCAGCAGTTTTTACCGGGCGGGGGAGACCCCCGATACGCAGTATTTT.

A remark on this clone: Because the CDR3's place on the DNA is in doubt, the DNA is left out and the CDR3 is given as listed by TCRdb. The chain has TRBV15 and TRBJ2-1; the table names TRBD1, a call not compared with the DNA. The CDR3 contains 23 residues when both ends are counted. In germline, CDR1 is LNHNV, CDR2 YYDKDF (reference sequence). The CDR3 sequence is CATTQGMSSSSGQGHGSRNEQFF.

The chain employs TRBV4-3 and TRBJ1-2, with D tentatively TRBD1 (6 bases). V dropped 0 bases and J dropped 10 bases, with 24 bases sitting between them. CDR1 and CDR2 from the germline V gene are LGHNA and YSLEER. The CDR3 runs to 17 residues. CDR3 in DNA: TGCGCCAGCAGCCAAGATTCCGAGCTGACGCTGGACAGACACTACACCTTC. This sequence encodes CASSQDSELTLDRHYTF.

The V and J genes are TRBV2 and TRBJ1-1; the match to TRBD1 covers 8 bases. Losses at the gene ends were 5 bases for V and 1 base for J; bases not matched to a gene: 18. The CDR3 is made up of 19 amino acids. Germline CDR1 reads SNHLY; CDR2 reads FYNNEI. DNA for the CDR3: TGTGCCAGCAGTCACGTTTCAGTTCCAGGGGGCGAGGGGAACACTGAAGCTTTCTTT. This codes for CASSHVSVPGGEGNTEAFF.

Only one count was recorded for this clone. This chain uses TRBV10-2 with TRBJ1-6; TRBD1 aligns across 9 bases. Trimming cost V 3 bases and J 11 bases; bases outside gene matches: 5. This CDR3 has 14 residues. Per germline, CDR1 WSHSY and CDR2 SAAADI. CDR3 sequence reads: CASSEEDRGTPLHF. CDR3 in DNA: TGCGCCAGCAGTGAAGAGGACAGGGGTACACCCCTCCACTTT.

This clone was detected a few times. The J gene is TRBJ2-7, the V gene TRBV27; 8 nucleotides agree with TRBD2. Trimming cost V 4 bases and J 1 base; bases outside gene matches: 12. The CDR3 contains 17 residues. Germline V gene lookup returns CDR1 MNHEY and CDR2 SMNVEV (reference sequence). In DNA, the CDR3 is TGTGCCAGCAGTTCCCGCTATCTAGCGGGTCTGTCCTACGAGCAGTACTTC. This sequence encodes CASSSRYLAGLSYEQYF.

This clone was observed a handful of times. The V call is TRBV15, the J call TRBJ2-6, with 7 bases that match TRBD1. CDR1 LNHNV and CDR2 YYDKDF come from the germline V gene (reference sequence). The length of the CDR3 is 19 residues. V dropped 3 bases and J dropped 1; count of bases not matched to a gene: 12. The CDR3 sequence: CATSSENGTVESGANVLTF. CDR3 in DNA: TGTGCCACCAGCAGCGAAAACGGGACAGTAGAATCTGGGGCCAACGTCCTGACTTTC.

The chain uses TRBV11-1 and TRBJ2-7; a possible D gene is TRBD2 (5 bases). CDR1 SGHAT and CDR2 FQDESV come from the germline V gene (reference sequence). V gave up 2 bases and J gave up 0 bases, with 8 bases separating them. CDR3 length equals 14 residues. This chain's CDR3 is CASSLRDSSYEQYF. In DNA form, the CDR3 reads TGTGCCAGCAGCTTACGGGATAGCTCCTACGAGCAGTACTTC.

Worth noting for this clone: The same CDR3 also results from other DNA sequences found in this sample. The CDR3, as DNA: TGTGCCAGCAGGTCCCGGGACTGGGGAGGGGAGCTGTTTTTT. Translation gives CASRSRDWGGELFF. The rearrangement joins TRBV2 to TRBJ2-2, with D tentatively TRBD2 (6 bases). There are 14 residues in the CDR3. V shed 6 bases and J shed 8 bases, with 16 bases lying between them. From germline, CDR1 is SNHLY and CDR2 FYNNEI.

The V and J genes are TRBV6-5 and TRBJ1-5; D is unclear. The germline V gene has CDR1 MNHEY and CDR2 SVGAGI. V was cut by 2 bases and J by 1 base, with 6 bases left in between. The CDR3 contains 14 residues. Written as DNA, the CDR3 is TGTGCCAGCAGTTACGCCAGGAGCAATCAGCCCCAGCATTTT. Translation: CASSYARSNQPQHF.

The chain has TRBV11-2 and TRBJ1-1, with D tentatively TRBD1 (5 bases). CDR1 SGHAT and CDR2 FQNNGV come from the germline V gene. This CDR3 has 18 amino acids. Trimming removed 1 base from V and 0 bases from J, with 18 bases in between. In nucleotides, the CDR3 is TGTGCCAGCAGCTTAGGAGCGACTCTGGGGCTCATGAACACTGAAGCTTTCTTT. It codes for CASSLGATLGLMNTEAFF.

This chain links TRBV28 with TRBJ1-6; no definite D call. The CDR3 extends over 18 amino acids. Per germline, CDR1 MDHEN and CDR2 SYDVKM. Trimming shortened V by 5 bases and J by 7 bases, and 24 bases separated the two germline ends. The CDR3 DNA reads TGTGCCAGCAGTGAATCTTGGCCCCTAACCCTCGGGAATTCACCCCTCCACTTT. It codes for CASSESWPLTLGNSPLHF.

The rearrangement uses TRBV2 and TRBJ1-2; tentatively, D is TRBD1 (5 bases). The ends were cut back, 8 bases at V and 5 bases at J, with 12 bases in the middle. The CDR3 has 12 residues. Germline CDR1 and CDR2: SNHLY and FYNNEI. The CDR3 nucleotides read TGTGCCAGCGACCGACAGCTATATGGCTACACCTTC. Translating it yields CASDRQLYGYTF.

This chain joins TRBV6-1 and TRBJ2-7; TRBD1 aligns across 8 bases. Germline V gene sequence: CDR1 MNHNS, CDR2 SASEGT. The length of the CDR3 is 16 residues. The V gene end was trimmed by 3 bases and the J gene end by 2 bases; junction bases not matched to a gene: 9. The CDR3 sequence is CASSDFSGQVPYEQYF. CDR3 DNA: TGTGCCAGCAGTGACTTCTCGGGACAGGTTCCCTACGAGCAGTACTTC.

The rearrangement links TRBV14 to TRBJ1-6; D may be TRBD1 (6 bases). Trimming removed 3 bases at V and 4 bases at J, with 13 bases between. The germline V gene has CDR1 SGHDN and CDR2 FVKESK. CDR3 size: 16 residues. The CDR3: CASSQRTGSYNSPLHF. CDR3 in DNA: TGTGCCAGCAGCCAGCGAACAGGGAGTTATAATTCACCCCTCCACTTT. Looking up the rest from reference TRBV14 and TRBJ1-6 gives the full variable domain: EAGVTQFPSHSVIEKGQTVTLRCDPISGHDNLYWYRRVMGKEIKFLLHFVKESKQDESGMPNNRFLAERTGGTYSTLKVQPAELEDSGVYFCASSQRTGSYNSPLHFGNGTRLTVT.

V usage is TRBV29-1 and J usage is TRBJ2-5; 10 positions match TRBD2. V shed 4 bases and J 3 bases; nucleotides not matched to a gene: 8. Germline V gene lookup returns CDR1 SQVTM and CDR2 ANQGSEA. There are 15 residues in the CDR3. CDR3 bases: TGCAGCGTTGGCTGGATTAGCGGGGGGAAAGAGACCCAGTACTTC. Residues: CSVGWISGGKETQYF.

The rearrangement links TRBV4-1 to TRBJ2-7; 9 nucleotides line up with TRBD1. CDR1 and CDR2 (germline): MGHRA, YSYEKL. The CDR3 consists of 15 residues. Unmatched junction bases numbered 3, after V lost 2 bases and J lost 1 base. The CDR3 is CASSQRTGASYEQYF. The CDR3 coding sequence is TGCGCCAGCAGCCAAAGGACAGGGGCTTCCTACGAGCAGTACTTC.

CDR3 DNA: TGTGCCAGCAGTTTAGGTGGGGGGAGGGAGCCCCAGCATTTT. It yields the protein CASSLGGGREPQHF. The chain uses TRBV27 and TRBJ1-5, with D tentatively TRBD1 (5 bases). The CDR3 runs 14 residues. Germline V lookup: CDR1 MNHEY, CDR2 SMNVEV (reference sequence). The V and J ends lost 2 bases and 8 bases respectively, with 13 bases between them.

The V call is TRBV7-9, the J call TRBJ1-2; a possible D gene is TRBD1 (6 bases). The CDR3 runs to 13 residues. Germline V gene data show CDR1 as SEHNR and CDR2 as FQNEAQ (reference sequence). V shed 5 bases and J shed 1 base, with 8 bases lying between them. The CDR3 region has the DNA TGTGCCAGCAGCCAGGGGTTTAACTATGGCTACACCTTC. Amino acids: CASSQGFNYGYTF.

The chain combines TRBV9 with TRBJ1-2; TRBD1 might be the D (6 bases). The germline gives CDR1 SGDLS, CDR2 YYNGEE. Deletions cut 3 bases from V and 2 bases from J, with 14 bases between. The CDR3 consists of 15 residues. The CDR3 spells CASSEGRGANYGYTF. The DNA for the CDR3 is TGTGCCAGCAGCGAGGGTCGGGGGGCGAACTATGGCTACACCTTC.

DNA of the CDR3: TGTGCCACACTTTTGACAGGGGCCAACGTCCTGACTTTC. Amino acid sequence: CATLLTGANVLTF. This chain links TRBV2 with TRBJ2-6; D gene uncertain. The V gene lost 10 bases and the J gene lost 4 bases, with 11 bases spanning the gap. This CDR3 spans 13 amino acids. Germline-derived CDR1 and CDR2 are SNHLY and FYNNEI.

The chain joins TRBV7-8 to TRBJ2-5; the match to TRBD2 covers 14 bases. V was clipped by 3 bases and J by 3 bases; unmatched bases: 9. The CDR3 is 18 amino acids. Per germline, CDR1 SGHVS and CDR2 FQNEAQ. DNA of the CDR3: TGTGCCAGCAGCTTTCCCTTTCCGGGACTAGCGGGGGAAGAGACCCAGTACTTC. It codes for CASSFPFPGLAGEETQYF.

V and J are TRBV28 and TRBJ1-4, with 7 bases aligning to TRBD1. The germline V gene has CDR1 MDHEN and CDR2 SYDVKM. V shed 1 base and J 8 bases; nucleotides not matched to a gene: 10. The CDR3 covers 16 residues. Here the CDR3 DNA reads TGTGCCAGCAGTTTATTGGCAGGGGGGAATGGAGAAAAACTGTTTTTT. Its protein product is CASSLLAGGNGEKLFF.

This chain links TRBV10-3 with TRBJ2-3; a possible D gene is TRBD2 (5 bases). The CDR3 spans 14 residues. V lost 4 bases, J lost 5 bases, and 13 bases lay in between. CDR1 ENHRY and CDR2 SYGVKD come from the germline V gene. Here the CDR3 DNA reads TGTGCCATCAGTGCGGACTGGGCAAAAGATACGCAGTATTTT. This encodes CAISADWAKDTQYF.